Below are 8 T cell receptor beta chains sequenced from a single sample in a study of blood T cell repertoires in COVID-19. TCRdb's table, derived via immunoSEQ multiplex PCR, lists solely in-frame clones and lacks some. The table has some 170,000 clones, roughly 79% seen once. The sample comprised peripheral blood. These receptors were taken from a woman in her 70s with acute or convalescent COVID-19.

In nucleotides, the CDR3 is TGCAGTGCTAGTCGGGGGAACACTGAAGCTTTCTTT. It translates to CSASRGNTEAFF. The gene calls are TRBV20-1 and TRBJ1-1; D is uncertain. The CDR3 consists of 12 residues. Germline CDR1 DFQATT, CDR2 SNEGSKA (reference sequence). V was cut by 3 bases and J by 1 base, with 6 bases left in between.

The genes are TRBV6-5 and TRBJ2-7, with 7 bases fitting TRBD1. Per the germline V gene, CDR1 is MNHEY and CDR2 is SVGAGI. The V gene end was trimmed by 6 bases and the J gene end by 3 bases; junction bases not matched to a gene: 5. The CDR3 sequence is 13 residues long. This chain's CDR3 is CASRPGQYYEQYF. Written as DNA, the CDR3 is TGTGCCAGCAGACCGGGACAGTACTACGAGCAGTACTTC.

The J gene is TRBJ2-2, the V gene TRBV3-1 (or the pseudogene TRBV3-2); D is perhaps TRBD1 (6 bases). The V gene lost 1 base and the J gene lost 6 bases, with 12 bases spanning the gap. This CDR3 contains 15 residues. Germline-derived CDR1 and CDR2 are LGHDT and YNNKEL (reference sequence). The CDR3 is CASSQGTADSGELFF. In DNA form, the CDR3 reads TGTGCCAGCAGCCAAGGGACAGCTGATTCCGGGGAGCTGTTTTTT.

The chain couples TRBV27 to TRBJ1-2; 8 positions match TRBD1. The CDR3 sequence is 14 residues long. Germline V lookup: CDR1 MNHEY, CDR2 SMNVEV (reference sequence). Trimming at V came to 6 bases and at J to 6 bases, leaving 9 bases not matched to a gene. In DNA, the CDR3 is TGTGCCAGCAGCGGCATGGACAGGGACCATGGCTACACCTTC. Translation gives CASSGMDRDHGYTF.

The chain uses TRBV18 and TRBJ2-1; the match to TRBD1 covers 7 bases. The CDR3 sequence is 14 residues long. The trim removed 0 bases at V and 6 bases at J, leaving 2 bases unmatched. From germline, CDR1 is KGHSH and CDR2 LQKENI. Written as DNA, the CDR3 is TGTGCCAGCTCACCACCGACAGGGTTCAATGAGCAGTTCTTC. As protein: CASSPPTGFNEQFF.

The J gene is TRBJ1-6, the V gene TRBV7-2; 8 nucleotides agree with TRBD1. Germline assignment: CDR1 SGHTA and CDR2 FQGNSA. After removal of 6 bases from V and 7 bases from J, the junction contained 8 bases not matched to a gene. The CDR3 is 15 amino acids. The CDR3 reads CASRSDRGGNSPLHF. DNA of the CDR3: TGTGCCAGCAGATCAGACAGGGGTGGCAATTCACCCCTCCACTTT.

A single count supports this clone. This chain uses TRBV9 with TRBJ2-2; 10 nucleotides align to TRBD2. Germline lookup yields CDR1 SGDLS and CDR2 YYNGEE. Trimming at V came to 3 bases and at J to 4 bases, leaving 9 bases not matched to a gene. The CDR3 is 17 amino acids. CDR3: CASSALPGLASTGELFF. CDR3 DNA sequence: TGTGCCAGCAGCGCACTACCGGGACTAGCGAGCACCGGGGAGCTGTTTTTT. Supplemented by reference TRBV9 and TRBJ2-2, the full variable domain reads DSGVTQTPKHLITATGQRVTLRCSPRSGDLSVYWYQQSLDQGLQFLIQYYNGEERAKGNILERFSAQQFPDLHSELNLSSLELGDSALYFCASSALPGLASTGELFFGEGSRLTVL.

This clone was counted between two and nine times. This chain connects TRBV12-3 or TRBV12-4 to TRBJ2-1; TRBD2 might be the D (6 bases). Trimming left V 2 bases short and J 7 bases short, with 9 bases between. CDR3 length equals 13 residues. In nucleotides, the CDR3 is TGTGCCAGCAGTTTACGGGAGACAAATGAGCAGTTCTTC. Protein: CASSLRETNEQFF.